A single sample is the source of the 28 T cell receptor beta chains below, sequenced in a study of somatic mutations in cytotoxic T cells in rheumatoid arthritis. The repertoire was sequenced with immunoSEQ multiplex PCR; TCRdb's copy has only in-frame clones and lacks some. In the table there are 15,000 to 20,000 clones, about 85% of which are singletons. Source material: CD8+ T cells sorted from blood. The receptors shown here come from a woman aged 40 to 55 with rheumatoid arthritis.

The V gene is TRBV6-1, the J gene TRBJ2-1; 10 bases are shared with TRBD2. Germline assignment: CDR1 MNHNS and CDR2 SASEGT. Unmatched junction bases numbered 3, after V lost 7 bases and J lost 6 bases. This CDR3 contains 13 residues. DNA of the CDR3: TGTGCCAGCAATGGACTAGCGGCCAATGAGCAGTTCTTC. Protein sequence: CASNGLAANEQFF.

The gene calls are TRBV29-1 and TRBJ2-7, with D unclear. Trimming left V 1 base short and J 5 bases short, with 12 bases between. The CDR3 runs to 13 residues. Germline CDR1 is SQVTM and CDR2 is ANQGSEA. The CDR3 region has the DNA TGCAGCGTTGAAGGTACGGTCCGCCACGAGCAGTACTTC. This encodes CSVEGTVRHEQYF.

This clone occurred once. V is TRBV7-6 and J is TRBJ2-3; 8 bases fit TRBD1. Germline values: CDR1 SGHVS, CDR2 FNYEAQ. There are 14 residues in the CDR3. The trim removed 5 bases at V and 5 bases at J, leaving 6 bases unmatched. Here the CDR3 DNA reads TGTGCCAGCAGCAATGAGACAGGGGTAGATACGCAGTATTTT. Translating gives CASSNETGVDTQYF.

The CDR3 DNA reads TGTGCCAGCGGGGACAGCGTGATCATGAGCACTGAAGCTTTCTTT. Residues: CASGDSVIMSTEAFF. This sequence joins TRBV2 and TRBJ1-1, with 7 bases identical to TRBD1. This CDR3 is 15 amino acids long. The V gene's germline CDR1 is SNHLY and CDR2 FYNNEI. V lost 8 bases, J lost 4 bases, and 13 bases stayed unmatched.

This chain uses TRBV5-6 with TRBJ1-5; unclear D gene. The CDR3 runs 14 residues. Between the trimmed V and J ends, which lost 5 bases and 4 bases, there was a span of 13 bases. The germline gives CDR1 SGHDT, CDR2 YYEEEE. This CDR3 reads CASSLGTTNQPQHF. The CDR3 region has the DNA TGTGCCAGCAGTCTTGGTACCACTAATCAGCCCCAGCATTTT. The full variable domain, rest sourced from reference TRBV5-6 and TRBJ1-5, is DAGVTQSPTHLIKTRGQQVTLRCSPKSGHDTVSWYQQALGQGPQFIFQYYEEEERQRGNFPDRFSGHQFPNYSSELNVNALLLGDSALYLCASSLGTTNQPQHFGDGTRLSIL.

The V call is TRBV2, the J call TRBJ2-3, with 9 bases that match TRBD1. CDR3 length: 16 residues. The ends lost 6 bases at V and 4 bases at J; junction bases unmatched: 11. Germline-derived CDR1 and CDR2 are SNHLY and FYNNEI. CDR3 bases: TGTGCCAGCAGAGATAAACAGGGGGCAAAAGCAGATACGCAGTATTTT. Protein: CASRDKQGAKADTQYF.

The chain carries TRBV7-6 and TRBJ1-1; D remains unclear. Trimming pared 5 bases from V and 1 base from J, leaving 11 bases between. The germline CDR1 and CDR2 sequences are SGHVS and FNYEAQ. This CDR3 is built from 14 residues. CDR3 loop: CASSPHPGNTEAFF. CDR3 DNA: TGTGCCAGCAGCCCACACCCAGGGAACACTGAAGCTTTCTTT. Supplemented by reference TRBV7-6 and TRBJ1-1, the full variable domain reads GAGVSQSPRYKVTKRGQDVALRCDPISGHVSLYWYRQALGQGPEFLTYFNYEAQQDKSGLPNDRFSAERPEGSISTLTIQRTEQRDSAMYRCASSPHPGNTEAFFGQGTRLTVV.

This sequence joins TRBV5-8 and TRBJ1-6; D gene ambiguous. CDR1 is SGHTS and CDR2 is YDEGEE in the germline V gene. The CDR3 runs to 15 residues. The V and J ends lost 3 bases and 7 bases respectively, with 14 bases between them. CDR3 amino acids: CASSWIEEGNSPLHF. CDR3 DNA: TGTGCCAGCAGCTGGATCGAGGAGGGCAATTCACCCCTCCACTTT.

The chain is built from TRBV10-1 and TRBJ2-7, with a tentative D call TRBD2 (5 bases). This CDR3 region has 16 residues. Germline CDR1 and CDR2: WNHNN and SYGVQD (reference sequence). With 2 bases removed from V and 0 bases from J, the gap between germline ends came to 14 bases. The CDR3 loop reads CASSEEGSASSYEQYF. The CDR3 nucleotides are TGCGCCAGCAGTGAGGAGGGCTCGGCGAGCTCCTACGAGCAGTACTTC.

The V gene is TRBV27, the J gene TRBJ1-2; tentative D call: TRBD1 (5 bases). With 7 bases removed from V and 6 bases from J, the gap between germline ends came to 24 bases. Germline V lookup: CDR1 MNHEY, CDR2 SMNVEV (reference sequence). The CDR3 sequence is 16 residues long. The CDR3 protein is CASNPIAMGLVDGYTF. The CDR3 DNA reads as TGTGCCAGCAACCCCATTGCGATGGGACTAGTCGATGGCTACACCTTC.

CDR3 DNA sequence: TGTGCCAGCAGCACGCGGGGGGGGGCTCAGTACTTC. Encoded protein: CASSTRGGAQYF. The rearrangement joins TRBV27 to TRBJ2-4, with 9 bases aligning to TRBD2. Germline CDR1 and CDR2: MNHEY and SMNVEV (reference sequence). The CDR3 totals 12 residues. V was pared by 6 bases and J by 12 bases, with 6 bases of the junction left unmatched.

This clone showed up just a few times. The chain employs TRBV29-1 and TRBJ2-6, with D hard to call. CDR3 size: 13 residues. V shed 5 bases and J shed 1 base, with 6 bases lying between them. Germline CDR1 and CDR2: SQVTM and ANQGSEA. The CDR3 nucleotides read TGCAGCGTTCGAGGTTCTGGGGCCAACGTCCTGACTTTC. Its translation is CSVRGSGANVLTF.

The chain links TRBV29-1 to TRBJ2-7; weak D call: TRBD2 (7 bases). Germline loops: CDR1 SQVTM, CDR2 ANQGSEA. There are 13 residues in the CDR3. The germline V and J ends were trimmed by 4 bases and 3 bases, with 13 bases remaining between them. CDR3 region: CSVVTGGHYEQYF. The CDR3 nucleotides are TGCAGCGTTGTAACGGGGGGCCACTACGAGCAGTACTTC.

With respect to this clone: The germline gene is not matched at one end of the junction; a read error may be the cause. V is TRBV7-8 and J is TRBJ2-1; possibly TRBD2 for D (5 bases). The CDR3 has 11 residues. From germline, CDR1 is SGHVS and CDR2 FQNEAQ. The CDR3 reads CASRNSGLILF. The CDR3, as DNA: TGTGCCAGCAGGAACAGCGGCCTAATACTCTTC. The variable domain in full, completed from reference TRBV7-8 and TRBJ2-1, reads GAGVSQSPRYKVAKRGQDVALRCDPISGHVSLFWYQQALGQGPEFLTYFQNEAQLDKSGLPSDRFFAERPEGSVSTLKIQRTQQEDSAVYLCASRNSGLILFGPGTRLTVL.

CDR3 DNA: TGTGCCAGCAGCTTTGAGGGAACTAACTATGGCTACACCTTC. This translates into CASSFEGTNYGYTF. This chain connects TRBV2 to TRBJ1-2; the D is unclear. Looked up from germline, CDR1 is SNHLY and CDR2 is FYNNEI. Trimming took off 6 bases at V and 0 bases at J, with 11 bases between the two ends. This CDR3 is built from 14 residues.

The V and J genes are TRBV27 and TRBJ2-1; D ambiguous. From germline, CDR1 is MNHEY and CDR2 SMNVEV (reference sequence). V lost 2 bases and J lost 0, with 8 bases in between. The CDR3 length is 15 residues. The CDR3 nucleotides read TGTGCCAGCAGTTTAAGTTGGAGCTCCTACAATGAGCAGTTCTTC. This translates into CASSLSWSSYNEQFF.

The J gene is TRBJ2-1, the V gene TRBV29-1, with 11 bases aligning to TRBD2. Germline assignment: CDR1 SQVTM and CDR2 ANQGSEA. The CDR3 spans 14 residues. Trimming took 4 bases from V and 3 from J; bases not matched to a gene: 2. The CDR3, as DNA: TGCAGCGTTGGTCTAGCGGGAGGCTACAATGAGCAGTTCTTC. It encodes CSVGLAGGYNEQFF.

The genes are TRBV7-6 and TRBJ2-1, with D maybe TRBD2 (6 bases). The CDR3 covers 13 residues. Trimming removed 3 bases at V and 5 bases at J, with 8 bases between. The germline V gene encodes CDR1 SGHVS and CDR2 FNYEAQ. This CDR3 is CASSFTSNNEQFF. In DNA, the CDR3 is TGTGCCAGCAGCTTTACTAGCAACAATGAGCAGTTCTTC.

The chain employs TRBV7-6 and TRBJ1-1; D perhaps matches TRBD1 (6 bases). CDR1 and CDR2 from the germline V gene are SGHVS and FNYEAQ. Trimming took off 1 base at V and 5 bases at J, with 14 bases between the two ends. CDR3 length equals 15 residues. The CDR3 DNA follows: TGTGCCAGCAGCTTAGGGGCAGGGGAAAATACTGAAGCTTTCTTT. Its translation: CASSLGAGENTEAFF.

CDR3 coding DNA: TGTGCCAGCAGCTATGGACAGGGAAACTATGGCTACACCTTC. It is translated as CASSYGQGNYGYTF. The rearrangement links TRBV11-2 to TRBJ1-2; 8 nucleotides agree with TRBD1. The germline CDR1 and CDR2 sequences are SGHAT and FQNNGV. V lost 4 bases, J lost 2 bases, and 3 bases stayed unmatched. This CDR3 comprises 14 residues.

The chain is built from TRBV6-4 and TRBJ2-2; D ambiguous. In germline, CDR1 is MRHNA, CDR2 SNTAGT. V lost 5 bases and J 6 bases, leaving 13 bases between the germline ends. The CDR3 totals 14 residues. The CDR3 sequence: CASSSSREAGELFF. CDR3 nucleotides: TGTGCCAGCAGTTCCTCTAGAGAGGCCGGGGAGCTGTTTTTT.

The DNA for the CDR3 is TGTGCCAGCAGCTCGGGACTAGCGGAGTGGGAGACCCAGTACTTC. Translation: CASSSGLAEWETQYF. This chain connects TRBV7-6 to TRBJ2-5; 11 bases map to TRBD2. J lost 5 bases, V lost 4 bases, and 6 bases had no gene match. Germline V gene sequence: CDR1 SGHVS, CDR2 FNYEAQ. This CDR3 comprises 15 residues.

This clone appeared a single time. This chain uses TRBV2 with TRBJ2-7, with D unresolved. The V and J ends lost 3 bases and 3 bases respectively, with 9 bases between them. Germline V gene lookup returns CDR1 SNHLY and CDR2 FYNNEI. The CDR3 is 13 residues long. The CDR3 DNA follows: TGTGCCAGCAGTGACGGAGTACACTACGAGCAGTACTTC. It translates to CASSDGVHYEQYF. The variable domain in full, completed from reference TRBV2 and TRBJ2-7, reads EPEVTQTPSHQVTQMGQEVILRCVPISNHLYFYWYRQILGQKVEFLVSFYNNEISEKSEIFDDQFSVERPDGSNFTLKIRSTKLEDSAMYFCASSDGVHYEQYFGPGTRLTVT.

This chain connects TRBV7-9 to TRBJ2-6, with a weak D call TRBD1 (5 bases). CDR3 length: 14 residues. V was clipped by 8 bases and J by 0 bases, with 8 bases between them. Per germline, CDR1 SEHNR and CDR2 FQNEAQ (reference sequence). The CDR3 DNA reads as TGTGCCAGCTTACAGGTCTCTGGGGCCAACGTCCTGACTTTC. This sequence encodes CASLQVSGANVLTF.

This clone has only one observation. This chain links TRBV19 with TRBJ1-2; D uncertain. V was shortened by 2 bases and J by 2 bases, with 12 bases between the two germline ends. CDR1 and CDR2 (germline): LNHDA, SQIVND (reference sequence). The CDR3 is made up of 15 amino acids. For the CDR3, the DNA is TGTGCCAGTAGTATATCGGGTTTTGGGAACTATGGCTACACCTTC. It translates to CASSISGFGNYGYTF. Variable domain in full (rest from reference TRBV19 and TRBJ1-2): DGGITQSPKYLFRKEGQNVTLSCEQNLNHDAMYWYRQDPGQGLRLIYYSQIVNDFQKGDIAEGYSVSREKKESFPLTVTSAQKNPTAFYLCASSISGFGNYGYTFGSGTRLTVV.

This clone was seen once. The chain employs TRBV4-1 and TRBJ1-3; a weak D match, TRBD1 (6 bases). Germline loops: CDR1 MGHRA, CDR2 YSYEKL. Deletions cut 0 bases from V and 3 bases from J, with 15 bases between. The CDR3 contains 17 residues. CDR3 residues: CASSQEPPGVFGNTIYF. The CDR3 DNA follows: TGCGCCAGCAGCCAAGAACCCCCAGGGGTGTTTGGAAACACCATATATTTT.

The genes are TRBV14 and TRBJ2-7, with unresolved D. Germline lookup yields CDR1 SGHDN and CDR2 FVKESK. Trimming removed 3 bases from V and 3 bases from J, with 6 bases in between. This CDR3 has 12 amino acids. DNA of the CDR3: TGTGCCAGCAGCCATCGCGGCTACGAGCAGTACTTC. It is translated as CASSHRGYEQYF.

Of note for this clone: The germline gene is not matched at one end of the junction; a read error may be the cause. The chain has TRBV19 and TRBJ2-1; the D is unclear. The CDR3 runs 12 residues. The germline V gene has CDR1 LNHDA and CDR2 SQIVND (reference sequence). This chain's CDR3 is CASRIGIDEQFF. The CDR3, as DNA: TGTGCCAGTAGGATAGGTATCGATGAGCAGTTCTTC.